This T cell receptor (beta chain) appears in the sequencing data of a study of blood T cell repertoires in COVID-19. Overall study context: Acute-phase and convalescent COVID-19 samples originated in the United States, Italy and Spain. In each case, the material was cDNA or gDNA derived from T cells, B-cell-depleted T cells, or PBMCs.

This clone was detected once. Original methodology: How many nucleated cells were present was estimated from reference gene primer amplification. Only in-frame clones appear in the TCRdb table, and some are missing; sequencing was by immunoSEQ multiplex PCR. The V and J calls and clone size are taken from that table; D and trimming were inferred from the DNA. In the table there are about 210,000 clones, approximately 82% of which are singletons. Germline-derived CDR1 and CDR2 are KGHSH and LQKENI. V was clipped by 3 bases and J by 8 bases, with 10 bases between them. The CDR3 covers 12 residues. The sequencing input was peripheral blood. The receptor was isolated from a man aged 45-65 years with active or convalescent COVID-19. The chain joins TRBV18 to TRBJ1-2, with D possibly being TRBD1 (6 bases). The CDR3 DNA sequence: TGTGCCAGCTCACCCGGGACATACGGCTACACCTTC. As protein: CASSPGTYGYTF.